Listed below are T cell receptor beta chains from one sample, sequenced in a study of cytomegalovirus exposure and HLA in healthy donors. Sequencing used immunoSEQ multiplex PCR; TCRdb keeps in-frame clones, though not all of them. The table has approximately 140,000 clones, around 83% seen once; the top ten hold 0.95% to 1.5%. The sequencing sample was made of PBMCs. Every receptor here comes from a girl aged 2 to 9 in good health and CMV-seronegative. The CDR3 runs from the conserved cysteine through the conserved F or W. A D gene is named only where the DNA matches it firmly. Not all rows give a size; the values are once, few, many and, for expanded clones, a class.

V: TRBV6-5; D: .; J: TRBJ2-5; size: .; CDR3: CASSFIVSQETQYF; DNA: TGTGCCAGCAGCTTCATAGTTAGCCAAGAGACCCAGTACTTC
V: TRBV7-9; D: TRBD2; J: TRBJ2-4; size: .; CDR3: CASSPGLAGAMMIRYF; DNA: TGTGCCAGCAGCCCGGGACTAGCGGGAGCGATGATGATCCGGTACTTC
V: TRBV12-5; D: TRBD1; J: TRBJ1-1; size: .; CDR3: CASGLVIGQGATEAFF; DNA: TGTGCTAGTGGTTTGGTAATAGGACAGGGGGCCACTGAAGCTTTCTTT
V: TRBV27; D: TRBD2; J: TRBJ2-7; size: .; CDR3: CASRLAGGVNEQYF; DNA: TGTGCCAGCAGATTAGCGGGAGGGGTAAACGAGCAGTACTTC
V: TRBV5-4; D: .; J: TRBJ2-7; size: .; CDR3: CASSTKSKSSYEQYF; DNA: TGTGCCAGCAGTACGAAATCAAAGAGCTCCTACGAGCAGTACTTC
V: TRBV4-1; D: .; J: TRBJ2-1; size: few; CDR3: CASSQVDMMSYNEQFF; DNA: TGCGCCAGCAGCCAAGTGGACATGATGTCCTACAATGAGCAGTTCTTC
V: TRBV13; D: .; J: TRBJ2-2; size: .; CDR3: CASSFRQIANTGELFF; DNA: TGTGCCAGCAGCTTCAGACAGATCGCGAACACCGGGGAGCTGTTTTTT
V: TRBV7-3; D: .; J: TRBJ2-3; size: .; CDR3: CASSLGGDTSTDTQYF; DNA: TGTGCCAGCAGCTTAGGGGGCGACACAAGCACAGATACGCAGTATTTT
V: TRBV4-3; D: TRBD1; J: TRBJ2-2; size: .; CDR3: CASSQEVSPGQGQGTGELFF; DNA: TGCGCCAGCAGCCAAGAAGTATCCCCCGGACAGGGTCAAGGAACCGGGGAGCTGTTTTTT
V: TRBV5-5; D: .; J: TRBJ1-6; size: .; CDR3: CASSFTPGAGEPLHF; DNA: TGTGCCAGCAGCTTCACCCCGGGCGCCGGGGAGCCCCTCCACTTT
V: TRBV10-2; D: TRBD2; J: TRBJ2-3; size: .; CDR3: CASSGLAGGSDTQYF; DNA: TGCGCCAGCAGCGGGCTAGCGGGGGGCTCAGATACGCAGTATTTT
V: TRBV27; D: .; J: TRBJ1-5; size: .; CDR3: CASSLIGVNQPQHF; DNA: TGTGCCAGCAGCCTTATAGGGGTTAATCAGCCCCAGCATTTT
V: TRBV27; D: TRBD2; J: TRBJ2-5; size: .; CDR3: CASSRGRAAETQYF; DNA: TGTGCCAGCAGTCGCGGGAGGGCCGCAGAGACCCAGTACTTC
V: TRBV5-1; D: TRBD2; J: TRBJ2-3; size: .; CDR3: CASSLAASGRMDTQYF; DNA: TGCGCCAGCAGCTTGGCTGCTAGCGGGAGGATGGATACGCAGTATTTT
V: TRBV2; D: .; J: TRBJ1-4; size: .; CDR3: CASSAYRATNEKLFF; DNA: TGTGCCAGCAGTGCTTACAGAGCAACTAATGAAAAACTGTTTTTT
V: TRBV7-8; D: .; J: TRBJ2-7; size: .; CDR3: CASSLGLGTSYEQYF; DNA: TGTGCCAGCAGCTTAGGTTTGGGGACTTCCTACGAGCAGTACTTC
V: TRBV6-1; D: .; J: TRBJ2-7; size: .; CDR3: CASSEGAGATYEQYF; DNA: TGTGCCAGCAGTGAAGGGGCAGGGGCGACCTACGAGCAGTACTTC
V: TRBV4-1; D: .; J: TRBJ1-1; size: few; CDR3: CASSQEGGTEAFF; DNA: TGCGCCAGCAGCCAAGAAGGCGGGACTGAAGCTTTCTTT
V: TRBV28; D: .; J: TRBJ2-2; size: .; CDR3: CATSLNGELFF; DNA: TGTGCCACCTCCCTTAACGGGGAGCTGTTTTTT
V: TRBV28; D: TRBD1; J: TRBJ2-7; size: .; CDR3: CASSFPSGTGDSSYEQYF; DNA: TGTGCCAGCAGTTTCCCCTCCGGGACAGGGGATAGTAGCTACGAGCAGTACTTC
V: TRBV7-9; D: .; J: TRBJ2-3; size: .; CDR3: CASSFGSSDTQYF; DNA: TGTGCCAGCAGCTTTGGGAGCTCAGATACGCAGTATTTT
V: TRBV6-5; D: TRBD1; J: TRBJ2-5; size: .; CDR3: CASSHPTGQQETQYF; DNA: TGTGCCAGCAGTCACCCAACGGGACAGCAAGAGACCCAGTACTTC
V: TRBV10-2; D: .; J: TRBJ1-5; size: .; CDR3: CASSVGDRLNQPQHF; DNA: TGCGCCAGTAGTGTAGGTGACAGGCTAAATCAGCCCCAGCATTTT
V: TRBV5-8; D: .; J: TRBJ2-7; size: .; CDR3: CASSLSGGSEQYF; DNA: TGTGCCAGCAGCTTAAGTGGGGGGAGCGAGCAGTACTTC
V: TRBV28; D: .; J: TRBJ2-7; size: few; CDR3: CASRDSWEQYF; DNA: TGTGCCAGCAGGGACTCGTGGGAGCAGTACTTC
V: TRBV4-1; D: TRBD2; J: TRBJ2-7; size: .; CDR3: CASSHLYSGRDDYEQYF; DNA: TGCGCCAGCAGCCACCTTTATAGCGGGAGGGATGACTACGAGCAGTACTTC
V: TRBV5-6; D: .; J: TRBJ2-7; size: .; CDR3: CASSLVGEQYF; DNA: TGTGCCAGCAGCTTGGTCGGCGAGCAGTACTTC
V: TRBV18; D: TRBD1; J: TRBJ1-5; size: once; CDR3: CASSIDRGQPQHF; DNA: TGTGCCAGCTCAATAGACAGGGGTCAGCCCCAGCATTTT
V: TRBV5-1; D: .; J: TRBJ2-1; size: .; CDR3: CASSLDSNNEQFF; DNA: TGCGCCAGCAGCTTGGACTCAAACAATGAGCAGTTCTTC
V: TRBV6-5; D: TRBD1; J: TRBJ2-1; size: .; CDR3: CASSYSIQGSYNEQFF; DNA: TGTGCCAGCAGTTACTCGATACAGGGGTCCTACAATGAGCAGTTCTTC
V: TRBV6-6; D: TRBD2; J: TRBJ2-3; size: .; CDR3: CASSYAAGGLLDTQYF; DNA: TGTGCCAGCAGTTACGCCGCGGGGGGACTCCTGGATACGCAGTATTTT
V: TRBV6-5; D: .; J: TRBJ2-7; size: .; CDR3: CASTLKQGAGEQYF; DNA: TGTGCCAGCACCTTGAAACAGGGTGCTGGGGAGCAGTACTTC
V: TRBV18; D: TRBD1; J: TRBJ2-7; size: .; CDR3: CASSQDRGAYEQYF; DNA: TGTGCCAGCTCACAGGACAGGGGGGCCTACGAGCAGTACTTC
V: TRBV7-9; D: .; J: TRBJ2-7; size: .; CDR3: CASSLWTPSSYEQYF; DNA: TGTGCCAGCAGCTTATGGACACCCAGCTCCTACGAGCAGTACTTC
V: TRBV5-4; D: TRBD1; J: TRBJ1-6; size: .; CDR3: CASSLAGQGALTPLHF; DNA: TGTGCCAGCAGCTTGGCTGGACAGGGGGCTTTAACACCCCTCCACTTT
V: TRBV29-1; D: .; J: TRBJ2-7; size: .; CDR3: CSVAVGSYEQYF; DNA: TGCAGCGTCGCCGTCGGTAGTTACGAGCAGTACTTC
V: TRBV9; D: .; J: TRBJ2-3; size: .; CDR3: CASSAQVHGDTQYF; DNA: TGTGCCAGCAGCGCACAGGTTCACGGGGATACGCAGTATTTT
V: TRBV30; D: TRBD2; J: TRBJ2-7; size: .; CDR3: CAWSGWEGRPYEQYF; DNA: TGTGCCTGGAGTGGATGGGAGGGGAGGCCCTACGAGCAGTACTTC
V: TRBV27; D: TRBD2; J: TRBJ2-7; size: .; CDR3: CASSTGEGLAGYEQYF; DNA: TGTGCCAGCAGTACGGGGGAAGGACTAGCGGGCTACGAGCAGTACTTC
V: TRBV9; D: .; J: TRBJ2-1; size: .; CDR3: CASSPDWGDNEQFF; DNA: TGTGCCAGCAGCCCGGATTGGGGGGACAATGAGCAGTTCTTC
V: TRBV27; D: .; J: TRBJ1-1; size: .; CDR3: CASSLGRARTEAFF; DNA: TGTGCCAGCAGTTTAGGCAGGGCAAGGACTGAAGCTTTCTTT
V: TRBV18; D: TRBD2; J: TRBJ2-1; size: .; CDR3: CASSGTSGVYNEQFF; DNA: TGTGCCAGCTCAGGGACTAGCGGGGTGTACAATGAGCAGTTCTTC
V: TRBV5-1; D: .; J: TRBJ2-3; size: .; CDR3: CASSSRQNPTSTDTQYF; DNA: TGCGCCAGCAGCTCCCGACAGAATCCCACTAGCACAGATACGCAGTATTTT
V: TRBV19; D: .; J: TRBJ1-2; size: .; CDR3: CASSIMFRTDGYTF; DNA: TGTGCCAGTAGTATTATGTTCAGGACAGATGGCTACACCTTC
V: TRBV28; D: .; J: TRBJ1-1; size: .; CDR3: CASSLLSGNTEAFF; DNA: TGTGCCAGCAGTTTACTTTCCGGGAACACTGAAGCTTTCTTT
V: TRBV18; D: TRBD2; J: TRBJ2-5; size: .; CDR3: CASSLTSGGRETQYF; DNA: TGTGCCAGCTCACTCACTAGCGGGGGAAGGGAGACCCAGTACTTC
V: TRBV25-1; D: .; J: TRBJ2-1; size: .; CDR3: CASSELGGEQFF; DNA: TGTGCCAGCAGTGAACTGGGGGGTGAGCAGTTCTTC
V: TRBV7-3; D: .; J: TRBJ2-3; size: .; CDR3: CASSTATSPSTDTQYF; DNA: TGTGCCAGCAGCACAGCCACCTCTCCTAGCACAGATACGCAGTATTTT
V: TRBV5-4; D: .; J: TRBJ2-5; size: .; CDR3: CASSSSDYQETQYF; DNA: TGTGCCAGCAGCTCTAGCGATTACCAAGAGACCCAGTACTTC
V: TRBV27; D: TRBD2; J: TRBJ2-1; size: .; CDR3: CASSPSGSINEQFF; DNA: TGTGCCAGCTCTCCCAGCGGGAGTATCAATGAGCAGTTCTTC
V: TRBV7-3; D: TRBD2; J: TRBJ2-2; size: few; CDR3: CASSWGLAGGTGELFF; DNA: TGTGCCAGCAGCTGGGGACTAGCGGGGGGAACCGGGGAGCTGTTTTTT
V: TRBV30; D: .; J: TRBJ2-1; size: .; CDR3: CAWSSFLRASLISYNEQFF; DNA: TGTGCCTGGAGTTCCTTTTTGCGGGCCAGCCTCATCTCCTACAATGAGCAGTTCTTC
V: TRBV10-1; D: .; J: TRBJ2-1; size: .; CDR3: CASSVDRSNEQFF; DNA: TGCGCCAGCAGTGTCGACAGGAGCAATGAGCAGTTCTTC